One sample yielded the 26 T cell receptor beta chains listed below, sequenced in a study of regulatory T cells in long-lasting Graves disease. Library construction for TCR beta used iRepertoire HTBI primers and Arm-PCR of CDR3 regions. MiXCR, run by TCRdb on the multiplex PCR reads, gives a single entry per CDR3 protein. In the table there are hundreds of thousands of distinct CDR3 sequences, about 20% of which are singletons. Time point specified: newly diagnosed GD, antithyroid drugs for less than 3 months. RNA isolated from PBMCs was used to make the TCR library. Sequencing used peripheral blood mononuclear cells (PBMCs), obtained at new diagnosis, from a patient treated with antithyroid drugs. The receptors shown here come from a female donor with Graves disease.

This clonotype was seen at least ten times. The rearrangement links TRBV28 to TRBJ2-3, with TRBD2 identical over 11 bases. V gave up 1 base and J gave up 8 bases; unmatched junction bases: 5. CDR1 and CDR2 from the germline V gene are MDHEN and SYDVKM. The CDR3 extends over 15 amino acids. CDR3 DNA: TGTGCCAGCAGTTTATACGGACTAGCGGGCACTACGCAGTATTTT. It translates to CASSLYGLAGTTQYF.

This clonotype was observed a few times. The J gene is TRBJ2-1, the V gene TRBV5-4, with D tentatively TRBD2 (6 bases). V lost 4 bases and J 9 bases, leaving 11 bases between the germline ends. Germline CDR1 SGHNT, CDR2 YYREEE (reference sequence). CDR3 length: 12 amino acids. CDR3 in DNA: TGTGCCAGCAGCGGAGGGGTGGCTGAGCAGTTCTTC. This translates into CASSGGVAEQFF. Together with reference TRBV5-4 and TRBJ2-1, the CDR3 gives the full variable domain: ETGVTQSPTHLIKTRGQQVTLRCSSQSGHNTVSWYQQALGQGPQFIFQYYREEENGRGNFPPRFSGLQFPNYSSELNVNALELDDSALYLCASSGGVAEQFFGPGTRLTVL.

This clonotype occurred many times. The V gene is TRBV7-8, the J gene TRBJ2-1; D tentatively fits TRBD1 or TRBD2 (5 bases each). The V and J ends lost 1 base and 10 bases respectively, with 14 bases between them. Per the germline V gene, CDR1 is SGHVS and CDR2 is FQNEAQ. CDR3 length: 14 amino acids. The CDR3 DNA is TGTGCCAGCAGCTTAGTATGGGACCCCGGGGAGCAGTTCTTC. Translated, it gives CASSLVWDPGEQFF.

The J gene is TRBJ2-3, the V gene TRBV7-2; TRBD1 or TRBD2 may be the D gene (5 bases each). Germline V lookup: CDR1 SGHTA, CDR2 FQGNSA. The CDR3 is 15 residues long. Trimming shortened V by 6 bases and J by 3 bases, and 16 bases separated the two germline ends. CDR3: CASRPSGTRTDTQYF. As DNA, the CDR3 is TGTGCCAGCAGACCGTCGGGGACCAGGACAGATACGCAGTATTTT.

This clonotype has a count of ten or more. The gene calls are TRBV29-1 and TRBJ2-1; D not certain. The CDR3 totals 12 residues. With 4 bases removed from V and 6 bases from J, the gap between germline ends came to 10 bases. CDR1 is SQVTM, CDR2 ANQGSEA, per germline. The CDR3 is CSVGGRANEQFF. DNA for the CDR3: TGCAGCGTTGGTGGAAGGGCCAATGAGCAGTTCTTC.

Regarding this clonotype: A far larger clone is one base from this, pointing to a likely read error. J is TRBJ2-1 and V is TRBV28; tentative D call: TRBD2 (5 bases). Germline CDR1 reads MDHEN; CDR2 reads SYDVKM. The V end lost 4 bases, the J end lost 10 bases, and 20 bases lay between the germline ends. This CDR3 contains 15 residues. For the CDR3, the DNA is TGTGCCAGCAGTTCGCGGACCGCGTCGGGGTACGAGCAGTTCTTC. Translated, it gives CASSSRTASGYEQFF. The full variable domain, rest sourced from reference TRBV28 and TRBJ2-1, is DVKVTQSSRYLVKRTGEKVFLECVQDMDHENMFWYRQDPGLGLRLIYFSYDVKMKEKGDIPEGYSVSREKKERFSLILESASTNQTSMYLCASSSRTASGYEQFFGPGTRLTVL.

In this sample, this clonotype turned up many times. This chain connects TRBV11-3 to TRBJ2-3; TRBD1 matches 9 bases. The J segment lost 8 bases and the V segment lost 5 bases, leaving 14 bases of the junction unmatched. The germline CDR1 and CDR2 sequences are SGHNT and YENEEA. CDR3 size: 16 residues. CDR3 coding DNA: TGTGCCAGCAGCCAAACAGGGACAGGGCCCGCAGTTACGCAGTATTTT. Amino acid sequence: CASSQTGTGPAVTQYF.

As to this clonotype: A read error may account for a junction end that differs from germline. The V call is TRBV19, the J call TRBJ2-7, with D possibly TRBD2 on 5 matching bases. CDR1 and CDR2 from the germline V gene are LNHDA and SQIVND (reference sequence). CDR3 length equals 16 residues. In DNA form, the CDR3 reads TGTGCCAGTAGTATTGGGAGATTCGGCGTAGCCTATGAGCAGTACTTC. Its translation: CASSIGRFGVAYEQYF.

The count of this clonotype is one. Possible read error: a much larger clone is one base away. The CDR3 region has the DNA TGTGCCAGCAGTATATACCGGGGACAAGTAGGGACCGAGTACTTC. Amino acid sequence: CASSIYRGQVGTEYF. This chain joins TRBV11-2 and TRBJ2-1; D might be TRBD1 (6 bases). This CDR3 spans 15 amino acids. Germline V gene sequence: CDR1 SGHAT, CDR2 FQNNGV.

This rearrangement joins TRBV6-1 to TRBJ1-2; TRBD1 matches 9 bases. CDR3 size: 14 residues. V dropped 4 bases and J dropped 2; count of bases not matched to a gene: 2. Germline CDR1 MNHNS, CDR2 SASEGT. CDR3 coding DNA: TGTGCCAGCAGTGTCGGGACAGGGAACTATGGCTACACCTTC. Translating gives CASSVGTGNYGYTF.

This clonotype was seen at least ten times. The rearrangement uses TRBV20-1 and TRBJ1-1; D unresolved. The V gene lost 0 bases and the J gene lost 1 base, with 9 bases spanning the gap. The CDR3 covers 14 residues. Germline loops: CDR1 DFQATT, CDR2 SNEGSKA (reference sequence). The CDR3 DNA is TGCAGTGCTAGAGAGATTCGAGGGAACACTGAAGCTTTCTTT. It specifies CSAREIRGNTEAFF.

Of note for this clonotype: One end of the junction is discordant with germline, which a read error may explain. The chain has TRBV5-1 and TRBJ2-3, with D perhaps matching TRBD1 (6 bases). Germline CDR1 reads SGHRS; CDR2 reads YFSETQ. This CDR3 is 13 amino acids long. The CDR3 nucleotides are TGCGCCAGCAGAACAGGGAGCATAGATACGCAGTATTTT. This gives the protein CASRTGSIDTQYF.

This clonotype was found many times. The chain is built from TRBV30 and TRBJ2-4; TRBD1 agrees at 7 bases. The CDR3 spans 14 residues. Germline V CDR1 and CDR2: GTSNPN, SVGIG (reference sequence). V was clipped by 3 bases and J by 5 bases; unmatched bases: 7. CDR3 region: CAWSPTDRENIQYF. CDR3 nucleotide sequence: TGTGCCTGGAGCCCAACCGACAGGGAAAACATTCAGTACTTC.

The sample holds many counts of this clonotype. The V call is TRBV15, the J call TRBJ1-2; D not certain. V was cut by 0 bases and J by 7 bases, with 15 bases left in between. The CDR3 runs to 15 residues. Germline V lookup: CDR1 LNHNV, CDR2 YYDKDF (reference sequence). CDR3 in amino acids: CATSREIQNRGGYTF. Here the CDR3 DNA reads TGTGCCACCAGCAGAGAAATCCAGAATAGAGGTGGCTACACCTTC.

This clonotype was found many times. J is TRBJ1-5 and V is TRBV28; D may be TRBD1 (5 bases). CDR3 length equals 15 residues. Germline V gives CDR1 MDHEN, CDR2 SYDVKM. The ends were cut back, 5 bases at V and 4 bases at J, with 15 bases in the middle. The CDR3 DNA follows: TGTGCCAGCAGTCAACTCCGGGGGGAAAATCAGCCCCAGCATTTT. Translation gives CASSQLRGENQPQHF.

Many counts were recorded for this clonotype. The rearrangement joins TRBV11-2 to TRBJ2-1, with 8 bases identical to TRBD2. There are 15 residues in the CDR3. J was trimmed by 6 bases and V by 5 bases; bases with no gene match: 9. Germline lookup yields CDR1 SGHAT and CDR2 FQNNGV. This chain's CDR3 is CASSPPGLVGNEQFF. CDR3 bases: TGTGCCAGCAGCCCACCGGGACTAGTGGGCAATGAGCAGTTCTTC. The full variable domain, its missing parts supplied by reference TRBV11-2 and TRBJ2-1, is EAGVAQSPRYKIIEKRQSVAFWCNPISGHATLYWYQQILGQGPKLLIQFQNNGVVDDSQLPKDRFSAERLKGVDSTLKIQPAKLEDSAVYLCASSPPGLVGNEQFFGPGTRLTVL.

Concerning this clonotype itself: This could be a read error, since a much larger clone is one nucleotide away. The chain has TRBV2 and TRBJ2-7; TRBD1 might be the D (6 bases). This CDR3 has 16 amino acids. Germline values: CDR1 SNHLY, CDR2 FYNNEI. The ends were cut back, 10 bases at V and 4 bases at J, with 26 bases in the middle. The CDR3 nucleotides are TGTGCCATTAGTACCCAGTCATGGACAGTGGCATACGAGCAGTACTTC. It specifies CAISTQSWTVAYEQYF.

A word on this clonotype: This may arise from a read error, as a much more abundant clone is one base away. J is TRBJ2-5 and V is TRBV13; D is unresolved. The CDR3 totals 15 residues. Germline CDR1 and CDR2: PRHDT and FYEKMQ (reference sequence). Trimming cost V 5 bases and J 0 bases, with 13 bases left between them. This CDR3 is CASSPGDSYQETQYF. The CDR3 nucleotides are TGTGCCAGCAGCCCCGGAGATAGCTACCAAGAGACCCAGTACTTC.

This clonotype was observed many times. The CDR3 DNA follows: TGTGCCAGCAGTGCGGGACTAGCGGGACCTTCCTACGAGCAGTACTTC. Translating gives CASSAGLAGPSYEQYF. The V call is TRBV6-2 or TRBV6-3, the J call TRBJ2-7, with 13 bases fitting TRBD2. The germline gives CDR1 MNHEY, CDR2 SVGEGT. CDR3 size: 16 residues. J was trimmed by 1 base and V by 5 bases; bases with no gene match: 5.

Concerning this clonotype: One base away lies a much larger clone, so this may be a sequencing read error. The conserved closing phenylalanine or tryptophan is absent in this CDR3, likely reflecting a read error. This CDR3 reads CASSHSTTGRQETQYS. CDR3 nucleotides: TGTGCCAGCAGCCATTCTACCACAGGCCGCCAAGAGACCCAGTACTCC. The chain uses TRBV3-1 and TRBJ2-5; D is perhaps TRBD1 (5 bases). The CDR3 loop spans 16 amino acids. Per the germline V gene, CDR1 is LGHDT and CDR2 is YNNKEL (reference sequence). V was pared by 3 bases and J by 1 base, with 15 bases between.

The chain carries TRBV7-2 and TRBJ2-5; 7 nucleotides agree with TRBD2. The V gene's germline CDR1 is SGHTA and CDR2 FQGNSA. The junction had 5 bases not matched to a gene; V was cut back by 3 bases and J by 1 base. CDR3 length: 15 residues. The CDR3 region is CASSFQGGFQETQYF. The CDR3 coding sequence is TGTGCCAGCAGCTTCCAGGGAGGGTTCCAAGAGACCCAGTACTTC. Supplemented by reference TRBV7-2 and TRBJ2-5, the full variable domain reads GAGVSQSPSNKVTEKGKDVELRCDPISGHTALYWYRQSLGQGLEFLIYFQGNSAPDKSGLPSDRFSAERTGGSVSTLTIQRTQQEDSAVYLCASSFQGGFQETQYFGPGTRLLVL.

This clonotype has at least ten counts. The rearrangement joins TRBV11-2 to TRBJ2-1, with D perhaps TRBD1 or TRBD2 (5 bases each). CDR1 is SGHAT and CDR2 is FQNNGV in the germline V gene. V shed 4 bases and J shed 1 base, with 14 bases lying between them. This CDR3 is built from 16 residues. The CDR3 DNA reads as TGTGCCAGCAGCTCCGTAATGGGACCTTCCTACAATGAGCAGTTCTTC. It translates to CASSSVMGPSYNEQFF.

The J gene is TRBJ1-5, the V gene TRBV5-1; D not certain. CDR1 is SGHRS, CDR2 YFSETQ, per germline. V dropped 4 bases and J dropped 0 bases, with 17 bases sitting between them. This CDR3 is built from 17 residues. CDR3 DNA: TGCGCCAGCAGCCCCGCGGGAGTAGCGGATAGCAATCAGCCCCAGCATTTT. Its protein product is CASSPAGVADSNQPQHF.

This clonotype was recorded at least ten times. V and J are TRBV12-3 or TRBV12-4 and TRBJ2-1; the match to TRBD1 covers 8 bases. V lost 4 bases to trimming and J lost 1 base; unmatched junction nucleotides: 9. The CDR3 is 17 residues long. The CDR3 DNA sequence: TGTGCCAGCAGTTCGAGAAGGGGGACAGGTTCCTACAATGAGCAGTTCTTC. Protein: CASSSRRGTGSYNEQFF.

Details on this clonotype: With a much larger clone just one base away, this may be a read error. The genes are TRBV20-1 and TRBJ2-1; the D is unclear. CDR3 length equals 14 residues. Trimming shortened V by 3 bases and J by 2 bases, and 11 bases separated the two germline ends. Germline lookup yields CDR1 DFQATT and CDR2 SNEGSKA (reference sequence). The CDR3 bases are TGCAGTGCTAGTCAGGAGTGGGCCTACAATGAGCAGTTCTTC. Protein product: CSASQEWAYNEQFF.

This clonotype was detected ten times or more. The chain has TRBV11-2 and TRBJ2-3; 10 bases fit TRBD1. V trimming: 4 bases; J trimming: 6 bases; junction bases outside the gene matches: 7. The germline V gene has CDR1 SGHAT and CDR2 FQNNGV. The CDR3 contains 15 residues. The CDR3 protein is CASSSRQGAGDTQYF. The CDR3 nucleotides read TGTGCCAGCAGCTCCCGACAGGGGGCAGGTGATACGCAGTATTTT.